These 26 T cell receptor beta chains share one sample of origin, sequenced in a study of T cells after posttransplantation cyclophosphamide (TCRdb year 2016). The sample's treatment or condition label is to be understood as: high-dose cyclophosphamide on days +3 and +4 as single-agent GVHD prophylaxis. For conditioning, the PTCy patients got busulfan and fludarabine, then a related or unrelated marrow graft, followed by cyclophosphamide on days +3 and +4. Library construction relied on the immunoSEQ multiplex PCR assay. Drawn from immuneACCESS, this table holds only the in-frame rearrangements with V and J called that TCRdb kept. Clones are partly lost; checked studies trace under half to an unresolved V gene and leave the rest unexplained. For this sample the table gives some 10,000 clones, of which approximately 80% were detected only once. The ten top clones hold 5.4% of the sample. The specimen comprised PBMCs, sampled after allogeneic stem cell transplant with posttransplant cyclophosphamide. These receptors all come from a female patient between 50 and 59 years old who received an allogeneic stem cell transplant from a related donor, was CMV-positive, and had no GVHD. After a transplant, certain T cells may trace back to the graft donor.

Relative to its sample, this clone is large. The rearrangement joins TRBV10-3 to TRBJ1-5; TRBD1 agrees at 10 bases. V lost 10 bases, J lost 3 bases, and 6 bases stayed unmatched. The CDR3 runs to 14 residues. Germline V gives CDR1 ENHRY, CDR2 SYGVKD. The CDR3 is CATGTGDLNQPQHF. DNA of the CDR3: TGTGCCACTGGGACAGGGGACCTCAATCAGCCCCAGCATTTT.

The rearrangement links TRBV7-2 to TRBJ2-1; TRBD2 matches 16 bases. Germline CDR1 reads SGHTA; CDR2 reads FQGNSA. The length of the CDR3 is 16 residues. V lost 5 bases to trimming and J lost 7 bases; unmatched junction nucleotides: 5. The CDR3 sequence: CASSKGLAGGLNEQFF. CDR3 DNA sequence: TGTGCCAGCAGCAAGGGACTAGCGGGGGGGCTTAATGAGCAGTTCTTC.

The V and J genes are TRBV2 and TRBJ2-3; 9 nucleotides match TRBD1. V shed 6 bases, J shed 3 bases, and the junction held 7 bases outside the gene matches. The CDR3 sequence is 15 residues long. The germline V gene encodes CDR1 SNHLY and CDR2 FYNNEI. CDR3 in amino acids: CASREIGQGTDTQYF. CDR3 DNA: TGTGCCAGCAGAGAAATCGGACAGGGGACAGATACGCAGTATTTT.

This clone appeared once. V usage is TRBV4-2 and J usage is TRBJ1-2, with D unclear. Germline lookup yields CDR1 LGHNA and CDR2 YNFKEQ. This CDR3 comprises 19 residues. V lost 0 bases and J 2 bases, leaving 22 bases between the germline ends. This chain's CDR3 is CASSQDIPMSGVRNYGYTF. In DNA, the CDR3 is TGTGCCAGCAGCCAAGATATACCGATGAGCGGCGTCCGAAACTATGGCTACACCTTC.

CDR3 DNA sequence: TGTGCCAGCAGCTTGAATTTCGGCCCCCAGGGGCTTAACGGCTACACCTTC. Translating it yields CASSLNFGPQGLNGYTF. The chain carries TRBV5-6 and TRBJ1-2; a weak D match, TRBD1 (6 bases). The CDR3 totals 17 residues. Trimming removed 1 base from V and 8 bases from J, with 24 bases in between. The germline gives CDR1 SGHDT, CDR2 YYEEEE.

The chain recombines TRBV30 with TRBJ1-1; TRBD1 matches at 8 bases. With 0 bases clipped from V and 6 bases from J, the junction kept 9 bases outside the gene matches. This CDR3 region has 15 residues. From germline, CDR1 is GTSNPN and CDR2 SVGIG (reference sequence). Here the CDR3 reads CAWSVVFDRGAEAFF. The DNA for the CDR3 is TGTGCCTGGAGTGTCGTCTTCGACAGGGGCGCTGAAGCTTTCTTT.

The rearrangement uses TRBV5-1 and TRBJ1-1, with 7 bases matching TRBD1. The CDR3 spans 14 residues. Per germline, CDR1 SGHRS and CDR2 YFSETQ. V shed 3 bases, J shed 8 bases, and the junction held 10 bases outside the gene matches. Here the CDR3 DNA reads TGCGCCAGCAGCTCTCGAGTAGGGACAGAGGAAGCTTTCTTT. This codes for CASSSRVGTEEAFF.

The V and J genes are TRBV5-1 and TRBJ2-3; tentative D call: TRBD2 (6 bases). Trimming left V 2 bases short and J 5 bases short, with 21 bases between. Germline CDR1 is SGHRS and CDR2 is YFSETQ. This CDR3 is built from 17 residues. CDR3 DNA sequence: TGCGCCAGCAGCTTTACGGCTAGCGCTAGTGCTTTAGATACGCAGTATTTT. Amino acid sequence: CASSFTASASALDTQYF.

In DNA, the CDR3 is TGTGCCAGTAGTGCTACGAGCGGGGGGGTGCAAGAGACCCAGTACTTC. It is translated as CASSATSGGVQETQYF. The rearrangement links TRBV19 to TRBJ2-5, with 10 bases aligning to TRBD2. Per germline, CDR1 LNHDA and CDR2 SQIVND (reference sequence). V shed 5 bases, J shed 2 bases, and the junction held 8 bases outside the gene matches. The CDR3 extends over 16 amino acids.

The rearrangement uses TRBV5-6 and TRBJ1-1; unclear D gene. CDR1 and CDR2 from the germline V gene are SGHDT and YYEEEE. The CDR3 totals 13 residues. With 5 bases removed from V and 1 base from J, the gap between germline ends came to 9 bases. As DNA, the CDR3 is TGTGCCAGCAGGACCTCGGGGAACACTGAAGCTTTCTTT. Translation gives CASRTSGNTEAFF.

This sequence joins TRBV5-1 and TRBJ2-1; TRBD1 agrees at 10 bases. The CDR3 length is 22 residues. Germline assignment: CDR1 SGHRS and CDR2 YFSETQ. Losses at the gene ends were 0 bases for V and 8 bases for J; bases not matched to a gene: 26. The CDR3 bases are TGCGCCAGCAGCTTGGAACCCCGGCGTTTGGGGTTGGGGACAGGGGATATTGATGAGCAGTTCTTC. Translation gives CASSLEPRRLGLGTGDIDEQFF.

This chain links TRBV21-1 with TRBJ1-3. TRBV21-1 is listed as a pseudogene. The CDR3 runs to 16 residues. The CDR3 sequence: CASSKAEGPTGNTIYF. Written as DNA, the CDR3 is TGTGCCAGCAGCAAAGCGGAGGGACCAACTGGAAACACCATATATTTT.

This clone was seen a few times. This rearrangement joins TRBV2 to TRBJ1-4, with TRBD1 identical over 8 bases. The V segment lost 6 bases and the J segment 6 bases; nucleotides outside the gene matches: 9. Germline loops: CDR1 SNHLY, CDR2 FYNNEI. This CDR3 is built from 15 residues. For the CDR3, the DNA is TGTGCCAGCAGGGTTCAGGGGGCGTTCGATGAAAAACTGTTTTTT. This sequence encodes CASRVQGAFDEKLFF.

V usage is TRBV7-3 and J usage is TRBJ2-2; TRBD1 agrees at 7 bases. The V gene's germline CDR1 is SGHTA and CDR2 FQGTGA. Trimming cost V 5 bases and J 3 bases; bases outside gene matches: 6. CDR3 size: 15 residues. This CDR3 reads CASSEGGTDTGELFF. CDR3 nucleotide sequence: TGTGCCAGCAGCGAAGGGGGCACGGACACCGGGGAGCTGTTTTTT.

The chain links TRBV10-1 to TRBJ1-2; D is possibly TRBD1 (6 bases). The V and J ends lost 5 bases and 3 bases respectively, with 13 bases between them. The CDR3 runs 14 residues. Germline assignment: CDR1 WNHNN and CDR2 SYGVQD (reference sequence). The CDR3 is CASSPRGTHYGYTF. The CDR3 DNA is TGCGCCAGCAGTCCTAGGGGGACCCACTATGGCTACACCTTC.

This chain uses TRBV27 with TRBJ1-1; D is unresolved. The V end lost 2 bases, the J end lost 1 base, and 5 bases lay between the germline ends. The CDR3 has 13 amino acids. Germline V gives CDR1 MNHEY, CDR2 SMNVEV (reference sequence). The CDR3, as DNA: TGTGCCAGCAGTTTACTAGGGAACACTGAAGCTTTCTTT. It encodes CASSLLGNTEAFF.

CDR3 nucleotide sequence: TGTGCCAGCAGTTACGGTCTCCAAGAGACCCAGTACTTC. Its protein is CASSYGLQETQYF. The chain uses TRBV11-1 and TRBJ2-5; D ambiguous. The CDR3 runs 13 residues. Germline V lookup: CDR1 SGHAT, CDR2 FQDESV (reference sequence). With 6 bases removed from V and 1 base from J, the gap between germline ends came to 9 bases. The variable domain in full, completed from reference TRBV11-1 and TRBJ2-5, reads EAEVAQSPRYKITEKSQAVAFWCDPISGHATLYWYRQILGQGPELLVQFQDESVVDDSQLPKDRFSAERLKGVDSTLKIQPAELGDSAMYLCASSYGLQETQYFGPGTRLLVL.

V usage is TRBV15 and J usage is TRBJ1-4; D is ambiguous. Germline V gene sequence: CDR1 LNHNV, CDR2 YYDKDF (reference sequence). V lost 0 bases and J 8 bases, leaving 13 bases between the germline ends. The CDR3 totals 15 residues. The CDR3: CATSRDREFREKLFF. The CDR3 nucleotides are TGTGCCACCAGCAGAGATCGGGAGTTTCGGGAAAAACTGTTTTTT.

The CDR3 is CASSVGGFSGNTIYF. The CDR3 DNA sequence: TGTGCCAGCAGCGTAGGCGGGTTCTCTGGAAACACCATATATTTT. This sequence joins TRBV9 and TRBJ1-3; D unresolved. Germline lookup yields CDR1 SGDLS and CDR2 YYNGEE. Between the trimmed V and J ends, which lost 0 bases and 0 bases, there was a span of 7 bases. CDR3 length: 15 amino acids.

The CDR3 is CASSSGGGENIQYF. CDR3 nucleotides: TGCGCCAGCAGCTCAGGGGGCGGGGAAAACATTCAGTACTTC. The chain uses TRBV5-1 and TRBJ2-4; 8 nucleotides line up with TRBD1. CDR3 length: 14 residues. V was pared by 3 bases and J by 5 bases, with 4 bases of the junction left unmatched. The germline V gene has CDR1 SGHRS and CDR2 YFSETQ. The full variable domain, its missing parts supplied by reference TRBV5-1 and TRBJ2-4, is KAGVTQTPRYLIKTRGQQVTLSCSPISGHRSVSWYQQTPGQGLQFLFEYFSETQRNKGNFPGRFSGRQFSNSRSEMNVSTLELGDSALYLCASSSGGGENIQYFGAGTRLSVL.

The V gene is TRBV7-2, the J gene TRBJ1-1, with D tentatively TRBD1 (6 bases). Germline values: CDR1 SGHTA, CDR2 FQGNSA. Between the trimmed V and J ends, which lost 0 bases and 0 bases, there was a span of 17 bases. This CDR3 is 18 amino acids long. In DNA form, the CDR3 reads TGTGCCAGCAGCTTAGCTCTTAGGGGGAAGTGGGTGAACACTGAAGCTTTCTTT. As protein: CASSLALRGKWVNTEAFF.

The chain carries TRBV10-3 and TRBJ2-1; D gene unclear. The CDR3 length is 13 residues. From germline, CDR1 is ENHRY and CDR2 SYGVKD. V was shortened by 5 bases and J by 8 bases, with 13 bases between the two germline ends. CDR3 sequence: CAISLTGRDEQFF. CDR3 nucleotides: TGTGCCATCAGTCTGACGGGTCGCGATGAGCAGTTCTTC.

The V and J genes are TRBV28 and TRBJ1-6; weak D call: TRBD1 (6 bases). The CDR3 runs to 13 residues. Germline V gene data show CDR1 as MDHEN and CDR2 as SYDVKM. Trimming pared 9 bases from V and 2 bases from J, leaving 8 bases between. As DNA, the CDR3 is TGTGCCAGTCGGACAGCCTATAATTCACCCCTCCACTTT. Its protein product is CASRTAYNSPLHF.

This clone appeared a single time. The chain is built from TRBV10-3 and TRBJ2-5; TRBD2 aligns across 7 bases. This CDR3 contains 12 residues. The V segment lost 3 bases and the J segment 5 bases; nucleotides outside the gene matches: 0. In germline, CDR1 is ENHRY, CDR2 SYGVKD. DNA for the CDR3: TGTGCCATCAGTGAACTAGCGGAGACCCAGTACTTC. This codes for CAISELAETQYF.

The rearrangement joins TRBV7-2 to TRBJ1-3; no reliable D call. This CDR3 contains 16 residues. The V and J ends lost 4 bases and 0 bases respectively, with 13 bases between them. Germline V CDR1 and CDR2: SGHTA, FQGNSA. The CDR3 DNA sequence: TGTGCCAGCAGCTCGAATTCCCGGAGCTCTGGAAACACCATATATTTT. Translation: CASSSNSRSSGNTIYF. Using reference TRBV7-2 and TRBJ1-3 for the parts outside the CDR3, the full variable domain is GAGVSQSPSNKVTEKGKDVELRCDPISGHTALYWYRQSLGQGLEFLIYFQGNSAPDKSGLPSDRFSAERTGGSVSTLTIQRTQQEDSAVYLCASSSNSRSSGNTIYFGEGSWLTVV.

The rearrangement joins TRBV6-5 to TRBJ2-2; 8 positions match TRBD1. V lost 6 bases to trimming and J lost 7 bases; unmatched junction nucleotides: 7. Germline V gives CDR1 MNHEY, CDR2 SVGAGI. CDR3 length equals 14 residues. CDR3 nucleotides: TGTGCCAGCAGGAGGACAGGGTTGGACGGGGAGCTGTTTTTT. Its translation: CASRRTGLDGELFF.